The 27 T cell receptor beta chains presented below share a single source sample, sequenced in a study of cytomegalovirus exposure and HLA in healthy donors. PCR employed 60 Vbeta and 13 Jbeta primers. TCRdb's table, derived via immunoSEQ multiplex PCR, lists solely in-frame clones and lacks some. The sample yields roughly 200,000 clones, roughly 78% seen once. The source material was PBMCs. The receptor source for this set is a woman between 25 and 40 years old in good health and CMV-seropositive.

In its sample, this clone was seen a few times. The J gene is TRBJ1-1, the V gene TRBV5-8; D perhaps matches TRBD1 (5 bases). CDR1 SGHTS and CDR2 YDEGEE come from the germline V gene. Trimming left V 2 bases short and J 2 bases short, with 7 bases between. The CDR3 has 13 amino acids. Here the CDR3 DNA reads TGTGCCAGCAGCTTTCAGGGTAACACTGAAGCTTTCTTT. It yields the protein CASSFQGNTEAFF.

The J gene is TRBJ2-2, the V gene TRBV13, with 7 bases fitting TRBD2. V lost 0 bases and J lost 6; bases outside the gene matches: 16. Germline lookup yields CDR1 PRHDT and CDR2 FYEKMQ (reference sequence). This CDR3 region has 19 residues. The CDR3 protein is CASSLGARDYPTDAGELFF. In DNA form, the CDR3 reads TGTGCCAGCAGCTTAGGGGCCCGGGACTACCCCACAGATGCCGGGGAGCTGTTTTTT.

This sequence joins TRBV7-2 and TRBJ1-5, with a tentative D call TRBD1 (6 bases). There are 14 residues in the CDR3. The germline CDR1 and CDR2 sequences are SGHTA and FQGNSA. The V end lost 5 bases, the J end lost 0 bases, and 8 bases lay between the germline ends. The CDR3 region has the DNA TGTGCCAGCAGCAAGGGGGATAGCAATCAGCCCCAGCATTTT. Its protein is CASSKGDSNQPQHF.

The gene calls are TRBV30 and TRBJ2-7; 8 bases match TRBD1. The junction had 6 bases not matched to a gene; V was cut back by 2 bases and J by 3 bases. CDR3 length: 14 residues. CDR1 is GTSNPN and CDR2 is SVGIG in the germline V gene (reference sequence). The chain's CDR3 is CAWSFIQGGYEQYF. In DNA, the CDR3 is TGTGCCTGGAGTTTTATACAGGGGGGCTACGAGCAGTACTTC. The variable domain in full, completed from reference TRBV30 and TRBJ2-7, reads SQTIHQWPATLVQPVGSPLSLECTVEGTSNPNLYWYRQAAGRGLQLLFYSVGIGQISSEVPQNLSASRPQDRQFILSSKKLLLSDSGFYLCAWSFIQGGYEQYFGPGTRLTVT.

V is TRBV4-1 and J is TRBJ1-4, with 7 bases lining up with TRBD1. With V trimmed by 3 bases and J by 7 bases, 11 bases remained unmatched. The CDR3 runs to 16 residues. Germline loops: CDR1 MGHRA, CDR2 YSYEKL. CDR3 coding DNA: TGCGCCAGCAGCCACCTTCAGGGGGAGGACCGTGAAAAACTGTTTTTT. This encodes CASSHLQGEDREKLFF.

The V call is TRBV10-3, the J call TRBJ2-1; D is possibly TRBD1 (6 bases). Germline values: CDR1 ENHRY, CDR2 SYGVKD. The V gene lost 3 bases and the J gene lost 1 base, with 10 bases spanning the gap. The CDR3 is 15 amino acids. CDR3 protein: CAISDHRASYNEQFF. The CDR3 coding sequence is TGTGCCATCAGTGATCACAGGGCTTCCTACAATGAGCAGTTCTTC.

Details on this clone: The junction differs from germline at one of its ends, possibly a read error. V is TRBV11-2 and J is TRBJ2-7; 7 positions match TRBD2. From germline, CDR1 is SGHAT and CDR2 FQNNGV. The CDR3 contains 14 residues. DNA for the CDR3: TGTGCCAGCAGCTTAAATGCGGGAGACCACGAGCGGTACTTC. This gives the protein CASSLNAGDHERYF.

The rearrangement links TRBV18 to TRBJ1-1; D unclear. Deletions cut 3 bases from V and 1 base from J, with 9 bases between. The length of the CDR3 is 14 residues. Germline loops: CDR1 KGHSH, CDR2 LQKENI. The CDR3 protein is CASSPAGSNTEAFF. The CDR3 DNA follows: TGTGCCAGCTCACCCGCAGGATCGAACACTGAAGCTTTCTTT.

The chain couples TRBV18 to TRBJ1-1; D is possibly TRBD1 (6 bases). V shed 5 bases and J shed 1 base, with 17 bases lying between them. Germline lookup yields CDR1 KGHSH and CDR2 LQKENI. The CDR3 has 16 residues. The CDR3 DNA reads TGTGCCAGCTCAAACTTTCAGGGGATGGAGAACACTGAAGCTTTCTTT. Amino acids: CASSNFQGMENTEAFF.

V usage is TRBV7-6 and J usage is TRBJ1-2; D remains ambiguous. With 5 bases removed from V and 8 bases from J, the gap between germline ends came to 12 bases. Per the germline V gene, CDR1 is SGHVS and CDR2 is FNYEAQ. CDR3 length: 12 residues. The CDR3 bases are TGTGCCAGCAGCCACCTACAGAGCGGCTACACCTTC. The encoded protein is CASSHLQSGYTF.

This chain connects TRBV30 to TRBJ2-3; unclear D gene. This CDR3 contains 12 residues. V dropped 2 bases and J dropped 7 bases, with 10 bases sitting between them. The germline CDR1 and CDR2 sequences are GTSNPN and SVGIG (reference sequence). The CDR3 DNA reads TGTGCCTGGAGTCTCGAGACTCATACGCAGTATTTT. Residues: CAWSLETHTQYF.

The chain links TRBV18 to TRBJ2-1; the D gene is possibly TRBD1 (6 bases). The V end lost 3 bases, the J end lost 7 bases, and 13 bases lay between the germline ends. The CDR3 runs 14 residues. Per germline, CDR1 KGHSH and CDR2 LQKENI. This chain's CDR3 is CASSPAGEGNEQFF. CDR3 sequence (DNA): TGTGCCAGCTCACCGGCAGGGGAAGGTAATGAGCAGTTCTTC. Full variable domain (remainder filled in from reference TRBV18 and TRBJ2-1): NAGVMQNPRHLVRRRGQEARLRCSPMKGHSHVYWYRQLPEEGLKFMVYLQKENIIDESGMPKERFSAEFPKEGPSILRIQQVVRGDSAAYFCASSPAGEGNEQFFGPGTRLTVL.

This clone was seen more than once but under ten times. V gene TRBV11-2 combines with J gene TRBJ2-3; D is undetermined. V was clipped by 8 bases and J by 0 bases, with 9 bases between them. Per the germline V gene, CDR1 is SGHAT and CDR2 is FQNNGV. The CDR3 totals 13 residues. CDR3 protein: CASLSASTDTQYF. The CDR3 DNA follows: TGTGCCAGCCTAAGTGCGAGCACAGATACGCAGTATTTT.

CDR3: CASSFLGNEQYF. The CDR3 nucleotides read TGTGCCAGCAGTTTTCTCGGGAACGAGCAGTACTTC. V gene TRBV27 combines with J gene TRBJ2-7; D possibly corresponds to TRBD2 (5 bases). The ends were cut back, 3 bases at V and 5 bases at J, with 8 bases in the middle. Per germline, CDR1 MNHEY and CDR2 SMNVEV (reference sequence). This CDR3 has 12 residues.

This sequence joins TRBV21-1 and TRBJ1-5. TRBV21-1 has pseudogene status. The CDR3 is made up of 19 amino acids. The DNA of the CDR3 is TGTGCCAGCAGCCCGATGAGCCGCCGGGACTCCGGGCGCAATCAGCCCCAGCATTTT. This encodes CASSPMSRRDSGRNQPQHF.

V usage is TRBV27 and J usage is TRBJ2-7; a weak D match, TRBD1 (5 bases). This CDR3 region has 15 residues. Trimming left V 5 bases short and J 0 bases short, with 14 bases between. CDR1 and CDR2 (germline): MNHEY, SMNVEV (reference sequence). The CDR3 region is CASSNPADNSYEQYF. DNA for the CDR3: TGTGCCAGCAGTAATCCGGCGGACAACTCCTACGAGCAGTACTTC.

This chain connects TRBV11-3 to TRBJ2-7; no definite D call. The germline V and J ends were trimmed by 7 bases and 1 base, with 14 bases remaining between them. Germline V gene sequence: CDR1 SGHNT, CDR2 YENEEA. The CDR3 length is 14 residues. CDR3 DNA sequence: TGTGCCAGCACCAAGAGGCCAGTATCCTACGAGCAGTACTTC. It translates to CASTKRPVSYEQYF.

V and J are TRBV7-9 and TRBJ2-5; a weak D match, TRBD2 (6 bases). Germline lookup yields CDR1 SEHNR and CDR2 FQNEAQ (reference sequence). V lost 2 bases, J lost 5 bases, and 12 bases lay in between. This CDR3 has 14 residues. DNA for the CDR3: TGTGCCAGCAGCTTAACTGGGGCGGGGGAGACCCAGTACTTC. Translating it yields CASSLTGAGETQYF.

In this sample, this clone turned up a few times. The chain joins TRBV28 to TRBJ2-5, with TRBD1 matching over 9 bases. Germline lookup yields CDR1 MDHEN and CDR2 SYDVKM. Unmatched junction bases numbered 9, after V lost 5 bases and J lost 5 bases. CDR3 size: 15 residues. CDR3 DNA: TGTGCCAGCAGTGAAACAGGGGGCGTAGCGGAGACCCAGTACTTC. Amino acid sequence: CASSETGGVAETQYF.

The rearrangement links TRBV15 to TRBJ2-5; 8 nucleotides align to TRBD2. The J segment lost 9 bases and the V segment lost 5 bases, leaving 14 bases of the junction unmatched. The CDR3 loop spans 15 amino acids. From germline, CDR1 is LNHNV and CDR2 YYDKDF (reference sequence). CDR3 in DNA: TGTGCCACCAGCGAGATTCGGGGGGGCGCCTCCGCCCAGTACTTC. Its protein product is CATSEIRGGASAQYF.

The chain uses TRBV6-6 and TRBJ1-1; D unclear. V lost 7 bases and J lost 4, with 13 bases in between. The CDR3 is made up of 13 amino acids. In germline, CDR1 is MNHNY, CDR2 SVGAGI (reference sequence). CDR3 DNA: TGTGCCAGCAAGTCCTATGAGGGCACTGAAGCTTTCTTT. It translates to CASKSYEGTEAFF.

This chain connects TRBV7-6 to TRBJ1-1, with a possible D match to TRBD1 (6 bases). In germline, CDR1 is SGHVS, CDR2 FNYEAQ. The V end lost 3 bases, the J end lost 7 bases, and 15 bases lay between the germline ends. The CDR3 covers 14 residues. The CDR3 region has the DNA TGTGCCAGCAGCTTCAACCAAGGGGGGGATGAAGCTTTCTTT. Encoded protein: CASSFNQGGDEAFF.

The chain links TRBV4-3 to TRBJ2-6; the D gene is possibly TRBD1 (5 bases). Trimming took off 0 bases at V and 2 bases at J, with 11 bases between the two ends. CDR3 length equals 17 residues. Germline V gene lookup returns CDR1 LGHNA and CDR2 YSLEER. The CDR3 DNA follows: TGCGCCAGCAGCCAAGATCAGGGTGCCCCTGGGGCCAACGTCCTGACTTTC. Translating gives CASSQDQGAPGANVLTF.

V and J are TRBV2 and TRBJ2-4; a possible D gene is TRBD2 (6 bases). The CDR3 spans 14 residues. V dropped 9 bases and J dropped 3 bases, with 15 bases sitting between them. Germline V lookup: CDR1 SNHLY, CDR2 FYNNEI. CDR3 region: CASRAPRGKNIQYF. In nucleotides, the CDR3 is TGTGCCAGTCGGGCTCCGCGGGGCAAAAACATTCAGTACTTC.

The V and J genes are TRBV11-2 and TRBJ1-2; no reliable D call. The germline CDR1 and CDR2 sequences are SGHAT and FQNNGV. The CDR3 is 14 residues long. Trimming pared 6 bases from V and 3 bases from J, leaving 14 bases between. The DNA for the CDR3 is TGTGCCAGCAGTTCCATGACAAAATACTATGGCTACACCTTC. Translating it yields CASSSMTKYYGYTF.

The rearrangement joins TRBV12-5 to TRBJ2-7, with 7 nucleotides matching TRBD2. In germline, CDR1 is LGHNT, CDR2 FRNRAP. The CDR3 is made up of 15 amino acids. Trimming at V came to 3 bases and at J to 6 bases, leaving 11 bases not matched to a gene. The CDR3 loop reads CASGLNAGVPPEQYF. CDR3 nucleotide sequence: TGTGCTAGTGGTTTAAACGCGGGGGTCCCTCCCGAGCAGTACTTC.

This clone came up a few times. V and J are TRBV9 and TRBJ1-3, with 7 bases aligning to TRBD1. CDR3 size: 17 residues. Per the germline V gene, CDR1 is SGDLS and CDR2 is YYNGEE. V was pared by 0 bases and J by 2 bases, with 8 bases of the junction left unmatched. CDR3 loop: CASSVGGDRVTGNTIYF. For the CDR3, the DNA is TGTGCCAGCAGCGTAGGTGGCGACAGGGTAACTGGAAACACCATATATTTT.